This T cell receptor beta chain is drawn from a study of naive and memory T cell subsets. Two oligonucleotides, mixed equimolar, formed the beta constant-region primer covering TRBC1 and TRBC2. Ligated cDNA was amplified by four rounds of PCR with nested alpha and beta constant-region primers and SP2. TCRdb used MiXCR to reprocess the UMI-ligation and nested PCR reads, holding one entry per CDR3 protein. The sample consists of roughly 21,000 distinct CDR3 sequences, approximately 10% of them appearing once. This clonotype has a handful of counts. Antigen specificity is unknown. V lost 4 bases and J lost 4, with 10 bases in between. Germline V gene sequence: CDR1 MDHEN, CDR2 SYDVKM. The CDR3 loop spans 13 amino acids. Four subsets defined by CD45RA and CD27 were sorted after CD3, CD4, CD8 and live/dead staining. Study-level results: Between naive and memory subsets, TCR abundance power law exponents differed. Over 95% of naive TCR sequences appeared only once after error correction, unlike memory subsets.

The rearrangement joins TRBV28 to TRBJ1-1, with D possibly matching TRBD1 (5 bases). The source material was central memory CD8+ T cells from blood. The source of this sequence is a human donor in good health. CDR3 loop: CASSCVGGTEAFF. The CDR3 DNA reads as TGTGCCAGCAGTTGTGTTGGGGGCACTGAAGCTTTCTTT.